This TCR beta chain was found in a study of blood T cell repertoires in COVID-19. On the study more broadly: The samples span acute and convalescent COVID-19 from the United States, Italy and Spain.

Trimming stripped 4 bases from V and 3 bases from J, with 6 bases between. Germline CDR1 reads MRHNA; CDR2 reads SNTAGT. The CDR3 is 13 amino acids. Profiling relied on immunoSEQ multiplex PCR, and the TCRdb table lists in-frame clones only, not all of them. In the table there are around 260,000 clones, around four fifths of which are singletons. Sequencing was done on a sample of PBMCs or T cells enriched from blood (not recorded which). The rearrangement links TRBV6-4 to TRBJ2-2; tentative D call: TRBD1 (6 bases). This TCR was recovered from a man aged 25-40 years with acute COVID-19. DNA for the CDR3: TGTGCCAGCAGTGGACAGGACACCGGGGAGCTGTTTTTT. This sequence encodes CASSGQDTGELFF.